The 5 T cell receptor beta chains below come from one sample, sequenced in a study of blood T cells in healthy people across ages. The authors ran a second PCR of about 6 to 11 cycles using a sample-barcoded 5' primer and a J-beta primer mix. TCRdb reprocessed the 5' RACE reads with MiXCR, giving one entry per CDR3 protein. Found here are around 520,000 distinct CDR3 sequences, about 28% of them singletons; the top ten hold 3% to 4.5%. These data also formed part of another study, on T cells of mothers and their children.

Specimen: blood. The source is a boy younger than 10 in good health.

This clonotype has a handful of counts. CDR3: CASSVRDGAPGELFF. In DNA, the CDR3 is TGTGCCAGCAGCGTCCGGGACGGTGCTCCCGGGGAGCTGTTTTTT. This rearrangement joins TRBV7-9 to TRBJ2-2, with D perhaps assigned TRBD1 or TRBD2 (5 bases each). Germline V gene data show CDR1 as SEHNR and CDR2 as FQNEAQ (reference sequence). Deletions cut 5 bases from V and 6 bases from J, with 16 bases between. The CDR3 runs 15 residues.

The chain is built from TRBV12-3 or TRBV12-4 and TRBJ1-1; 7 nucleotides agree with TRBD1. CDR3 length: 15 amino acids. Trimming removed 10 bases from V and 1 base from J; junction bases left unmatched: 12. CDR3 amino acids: CATDRQGGPNTEAFF. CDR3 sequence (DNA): TGTGCCACCGATCGACAGGGCGGCCCGAACACTGAAGCTTTCTTT.

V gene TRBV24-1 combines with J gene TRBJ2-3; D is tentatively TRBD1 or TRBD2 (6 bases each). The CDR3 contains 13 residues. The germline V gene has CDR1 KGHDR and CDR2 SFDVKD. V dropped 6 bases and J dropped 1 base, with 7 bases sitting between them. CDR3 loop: CATSRGRTDTQYF. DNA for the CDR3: TGTGCCACCAGTCGGGGGCGCACAGATACGCAGTATTTT.

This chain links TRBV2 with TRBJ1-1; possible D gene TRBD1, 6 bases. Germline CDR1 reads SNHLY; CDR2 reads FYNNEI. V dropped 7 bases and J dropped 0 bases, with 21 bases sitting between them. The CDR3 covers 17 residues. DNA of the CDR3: TGTGCCAGCATCACCGGGACACGCGATTCCTTGAACACTGAAGCTTTCTTT. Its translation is CASITGTRDSLNTEAFF.

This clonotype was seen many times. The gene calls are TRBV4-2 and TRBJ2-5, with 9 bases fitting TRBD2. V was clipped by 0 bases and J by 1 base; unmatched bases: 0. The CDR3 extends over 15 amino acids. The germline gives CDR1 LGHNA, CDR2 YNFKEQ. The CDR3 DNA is TGTGCCAGCAGCCAAGAGCGGGGGGGCCAAGAGACCCAGTACTTC. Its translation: CASSQERGGQETQYF.